The T cell receptor beta chain described here comes from a study of blood T cell repertoires in COVID-19. Study at large: Sample material is recorded as cDNA or gDNA derived from T cells, B-cell-depleted T cells, or PBMCs.

Germline V gene lookup returns CDR1 SGHRS and CDR2 YFSETQ. CDR3 length: 20 amino acids. The V end lost 2 bases, the J end lost 0 bases, and 21 bases lay between the germline ends. Original processing methods: Quantification of nucleated cells was approximated via reference gene primer amplification. Clones were read by immunoSEQ multiplex PCR, and TCRdb kept only the in-frame ones, dropping some. D and trimming were read from the DNA, whereas the V and J calls and clone size are those reported in that table. Of roughly 99,000 clones in the sample, approximately 80% are singletons; the top ten hold 4% to 5.5%.

The material sequenced was peripheral blood. The J gene is TRBJ1-6, the V gene TRBV5-1, with no clear D. This sequence was found in a man aged 65-85 years with acute or convalescent COVID-19. The CDR3 DNA follows: TGCGCCAGCAGCTTAACGGAAAGGACGGCGGGGAGCTCCTATAATTCACCCCTCCACTTT. Translating gives CASSLTERTAGSSYNSPLHF.